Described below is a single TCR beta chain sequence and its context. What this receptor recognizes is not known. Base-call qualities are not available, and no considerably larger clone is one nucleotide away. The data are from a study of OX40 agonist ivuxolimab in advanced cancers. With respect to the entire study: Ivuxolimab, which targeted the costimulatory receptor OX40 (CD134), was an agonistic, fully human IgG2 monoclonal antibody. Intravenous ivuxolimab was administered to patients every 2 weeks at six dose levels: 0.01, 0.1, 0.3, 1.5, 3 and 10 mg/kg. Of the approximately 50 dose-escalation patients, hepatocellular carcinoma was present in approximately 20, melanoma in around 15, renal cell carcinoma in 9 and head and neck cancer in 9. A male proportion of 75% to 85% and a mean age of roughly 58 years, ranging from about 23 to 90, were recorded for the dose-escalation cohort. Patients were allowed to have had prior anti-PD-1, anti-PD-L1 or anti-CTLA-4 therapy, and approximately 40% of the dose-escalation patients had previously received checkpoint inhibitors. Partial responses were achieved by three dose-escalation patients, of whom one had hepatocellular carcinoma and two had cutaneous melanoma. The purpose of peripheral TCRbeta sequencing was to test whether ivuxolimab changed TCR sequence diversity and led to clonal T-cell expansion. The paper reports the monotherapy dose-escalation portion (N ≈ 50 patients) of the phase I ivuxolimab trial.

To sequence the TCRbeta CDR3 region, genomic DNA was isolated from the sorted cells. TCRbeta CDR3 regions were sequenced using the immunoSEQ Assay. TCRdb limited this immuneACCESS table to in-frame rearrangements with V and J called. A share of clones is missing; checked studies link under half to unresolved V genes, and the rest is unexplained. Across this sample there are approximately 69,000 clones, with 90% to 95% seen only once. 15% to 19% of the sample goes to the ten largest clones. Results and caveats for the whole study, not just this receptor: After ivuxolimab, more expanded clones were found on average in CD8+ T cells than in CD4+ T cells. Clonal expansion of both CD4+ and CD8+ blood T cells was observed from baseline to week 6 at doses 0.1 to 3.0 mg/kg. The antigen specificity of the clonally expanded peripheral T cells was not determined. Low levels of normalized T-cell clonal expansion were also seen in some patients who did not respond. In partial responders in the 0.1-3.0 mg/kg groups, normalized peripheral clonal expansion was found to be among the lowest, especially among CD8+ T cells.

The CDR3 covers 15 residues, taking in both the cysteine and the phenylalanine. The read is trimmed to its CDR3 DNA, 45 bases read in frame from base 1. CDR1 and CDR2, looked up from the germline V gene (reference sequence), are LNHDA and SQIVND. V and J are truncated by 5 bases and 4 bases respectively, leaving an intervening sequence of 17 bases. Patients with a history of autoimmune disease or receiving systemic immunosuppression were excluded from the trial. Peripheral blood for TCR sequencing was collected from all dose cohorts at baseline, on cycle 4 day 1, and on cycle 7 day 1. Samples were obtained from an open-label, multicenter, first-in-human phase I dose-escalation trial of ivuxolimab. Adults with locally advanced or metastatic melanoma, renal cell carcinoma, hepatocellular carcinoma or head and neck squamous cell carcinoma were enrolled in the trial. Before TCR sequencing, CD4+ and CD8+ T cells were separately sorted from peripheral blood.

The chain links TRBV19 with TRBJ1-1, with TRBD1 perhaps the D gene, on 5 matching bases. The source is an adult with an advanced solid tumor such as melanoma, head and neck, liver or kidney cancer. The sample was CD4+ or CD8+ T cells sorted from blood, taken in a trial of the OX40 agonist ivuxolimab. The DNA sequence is TGTGCCAGTAGTCCCGGGACCACCATTCTCACTGAAGCTTTCTTT. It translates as CASSPGTTILTEAFF.